This paragraph covers one T cell receptor (beta chain) sequence. Unmatched junction bases numbered 16, after V lost 9 bases and J lost 9 bases. Germline V gene lookup returns CDR1 KGHDR and CDR2 SFDVKD. CDR3 size: 16 residues. Profiled with immunoSEQ multiplex PCR; TCRdb holds only in-frame clones, not every one. The sample consists of 72,000 or so clones, roughly 88% of them appearing once. The sample belongs to a study of blood T cell repertoires in COVID-19. Study-level information: Acute-phase and convalescent COVID-19 samples originated in the United States, Italy and Spain.

The sequence derives from a man in his forties or fifties with active COVID-19. V gene TRBV24-1 combines with J gene TRBJ2-1; 10 bases map to TRBD1. Material: peripheral blood. CDR3: CATQGTGVYRGVEQFF. CDR3 coding DNA: TGTGCCACCCAAGGGACAGGGGTCTATCGGGGCGTTGAGCAGTTCTTC.